This TCR beta chain was identified during a study of T cells in Graves' hyperthyroidism and ophthalmopathy. After removal of 5 bases from V and 6 bases from J, the junction contained 9 bases not matched to a gene. The germline gives CDR1 SGHAT, CDR2 FQNNGV. The CDR3 covers 14 residues. Authors of the study amplified TCR beta CDR3 regions from RNA transcripts. HTBI primers were employed in a first-round RT-PCR of the TCR CDR3. TCRdb reanalysed the multiplex PCR reads using MiXCR and keeps one entry per CDR3 protein. The table records some 340,000 distinct CDR3 sequences, roughly 15% of them present only once. This clonotype came up many times.

Sequencing input: blood. This sequence was found in a woman aged 40-49 years with Graves' ophthalmopathy. This rearrangement joins TRBV11-2 to TRBJ2-7, with 8 bases fitting TRBD2. CDR3 region: CASSHGTSRAEQYF. The DNA for the CDR3 is TGTGCCAGCAGCCACGGGACTAGTCGTGCCGAGCAGTACTTC.